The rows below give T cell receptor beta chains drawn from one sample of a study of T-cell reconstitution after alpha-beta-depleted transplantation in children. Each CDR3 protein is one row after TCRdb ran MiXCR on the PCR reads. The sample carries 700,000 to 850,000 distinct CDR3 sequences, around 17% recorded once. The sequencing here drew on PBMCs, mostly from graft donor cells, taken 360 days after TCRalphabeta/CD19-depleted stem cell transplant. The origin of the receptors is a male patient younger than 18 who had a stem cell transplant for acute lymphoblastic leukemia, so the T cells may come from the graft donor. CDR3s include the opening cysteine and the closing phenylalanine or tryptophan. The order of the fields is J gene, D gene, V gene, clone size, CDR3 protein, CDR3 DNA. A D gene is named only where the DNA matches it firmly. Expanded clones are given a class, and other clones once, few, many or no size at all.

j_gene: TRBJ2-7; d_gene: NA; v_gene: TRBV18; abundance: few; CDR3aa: CASSTGTPWSSYEQYF; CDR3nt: TGTGCCAGCTCCACAGGCACCCCTTGGAGCTCCTACGAGCAGTACTTC
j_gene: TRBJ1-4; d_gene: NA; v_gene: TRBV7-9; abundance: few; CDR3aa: CASSLQGEVGGKLFF; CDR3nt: TGTGCCAGCAGCTTACAGGGCGAGGTAGGCGGAAAACTGTTTTTT
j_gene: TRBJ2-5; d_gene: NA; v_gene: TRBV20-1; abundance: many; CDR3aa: CSAPETQYF; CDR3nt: TGCAGTGCTCCGGAGACCCAGTACTTC
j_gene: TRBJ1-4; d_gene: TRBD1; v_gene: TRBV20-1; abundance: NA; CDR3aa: CSARDSDRVGEKLFF; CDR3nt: TGCAGTGCTAGAGATTCGGACAGGGTAGGCGAAAAACTGTTTTTT
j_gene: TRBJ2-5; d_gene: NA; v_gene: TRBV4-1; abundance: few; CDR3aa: CASSQGIPFGRETQYF; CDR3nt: TGCGCCAGCAGCCAAGGGATCCCTTTCGGGCGGGAGACCCAGTACTTC
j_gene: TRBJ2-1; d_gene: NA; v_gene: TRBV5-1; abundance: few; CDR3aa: CASSFWTADEQFF; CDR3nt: TGCGCCAGCAGCTTTTGGACCGCGGATGAGCAGTTCTTC
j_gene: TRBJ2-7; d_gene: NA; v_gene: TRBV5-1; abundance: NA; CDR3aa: CASRGPRYEQYF; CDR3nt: TGCGCCAGCAGGGGGCCCCGCTACGAGCAGTACTTC
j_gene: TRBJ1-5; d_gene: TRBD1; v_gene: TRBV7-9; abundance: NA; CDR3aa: CASSRQGPGNQPQHF; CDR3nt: TGTGCCAGCAGCAGACAGGGCCCTGGTAATCAGCCCCAGCATTTT
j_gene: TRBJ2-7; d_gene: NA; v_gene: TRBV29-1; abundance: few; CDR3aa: CSVGVGTYEQYF; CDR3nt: TGCAGCGTTGGGGTGGGGACCTACGAGCAGTACTTC
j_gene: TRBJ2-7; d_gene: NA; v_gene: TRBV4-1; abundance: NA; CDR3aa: CASSQVGGTERYEQYF; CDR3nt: TGCGCCAGCAGCCAAGTAGGGGGGACGGAGCGATACGAGCAGTACTTC
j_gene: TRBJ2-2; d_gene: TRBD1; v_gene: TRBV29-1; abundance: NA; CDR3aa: CSAGSGTGGTGELFF; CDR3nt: TGCAGCGCCGGCTCCGGGACAGGGGGCACCGGGGAGCTGTTTTTT
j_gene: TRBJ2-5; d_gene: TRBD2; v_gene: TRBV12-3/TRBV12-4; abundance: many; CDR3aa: CASSLGGAGQETQYF; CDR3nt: TGTGCCAGCAGCCTGGGGGGAGCGGGGCAAGAGACCCAGTACTTC
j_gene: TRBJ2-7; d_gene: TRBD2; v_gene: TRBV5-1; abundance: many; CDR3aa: CASSFETSDTYEQYF; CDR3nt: TGCGCCAGCAGCTTTGAGACTAGCGATACCTACGAGCAGTACTTC
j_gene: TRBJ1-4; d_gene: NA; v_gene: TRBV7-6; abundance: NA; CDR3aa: CASSLVPPVKGANEKLFF; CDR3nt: TGTGCCAGCAGCTTAGTCCCCCCAGTGAAGGGTGCCAATGAAAAACTGTTTTTT
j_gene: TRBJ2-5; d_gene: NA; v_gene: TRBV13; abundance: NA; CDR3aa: CASSSTLQETQYF; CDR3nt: TGTGCCAGCAGCTCTACTCTGCAAGAGACCCAGTACTTC
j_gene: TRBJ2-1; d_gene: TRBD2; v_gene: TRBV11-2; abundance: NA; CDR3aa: CASAGLGNEQFF; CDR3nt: TGTGCCAGCGCGGGACTAGGTAATGAGCAGTTCTTC
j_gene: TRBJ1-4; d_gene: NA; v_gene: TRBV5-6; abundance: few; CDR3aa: CASSLVNSGEKLFF; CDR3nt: TGTGCCAGCAGCTTGGTGAACTCGGGAGAAAAACTGTTTTTT
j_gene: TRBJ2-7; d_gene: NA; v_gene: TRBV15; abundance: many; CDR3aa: CATSRDAQAYEQYF; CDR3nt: TGTGCCACCAGCAGAGATGCCCAGGCCTACGAGCAGTACTTC
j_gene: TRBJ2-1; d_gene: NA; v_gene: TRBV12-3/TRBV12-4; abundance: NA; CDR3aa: CASSFDGASVYEQFF; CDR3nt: TGTGCCAGCAGTTTCGATGGGGCCTCGGTCTATGAGCAGTTCTTC
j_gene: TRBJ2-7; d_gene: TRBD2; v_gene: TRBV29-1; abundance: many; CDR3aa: CSVRTSGSAEQYF; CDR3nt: TGCAGCGTTCGGACTAGCGGGAGTGCCGAGCAGTACTTC
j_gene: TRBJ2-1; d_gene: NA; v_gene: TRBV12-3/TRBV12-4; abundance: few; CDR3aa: CASSFRFEQFF; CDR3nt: TGTGCCAGCAGTTTTAGGTTTGAGCAGTTCTTC
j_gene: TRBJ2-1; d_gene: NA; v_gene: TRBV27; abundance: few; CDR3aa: CASRELLSSYNEQFF; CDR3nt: TGTGCCAGCAGGGAGCTACTGAGCTCCTACAATGAGCAGTTCTTC
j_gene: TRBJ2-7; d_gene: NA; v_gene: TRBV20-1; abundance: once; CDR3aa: CSARRRERTYEQYF; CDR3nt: TGCAGTGCTAGGAGGAGGGAGCGGACCTACGAGCAGTACTTC
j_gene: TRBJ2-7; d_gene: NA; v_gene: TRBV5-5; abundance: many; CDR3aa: CASSIRSRVEQYF; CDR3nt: TGTGCCAGCAGCATTAGGTCCAGGGTCGAGCAGTACTTC
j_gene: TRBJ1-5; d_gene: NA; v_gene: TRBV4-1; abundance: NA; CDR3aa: CASSQESQVIQPQHF; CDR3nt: TGCGCCAGCAGCCAAGAATCACAGGTGATTCAGCCCCAGCATTTT
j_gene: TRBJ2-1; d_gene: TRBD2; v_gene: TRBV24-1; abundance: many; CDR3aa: CATSDLNSGNYNEQFF; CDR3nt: TGTGCCACCAGTGATTTGAACAGCGGGAACTACAATGAGCAGTTCTTC
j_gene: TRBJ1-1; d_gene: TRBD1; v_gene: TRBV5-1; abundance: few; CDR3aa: CASSRDSWDTEAFF; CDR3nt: TGCGCCAGCAGCCGGGACAGTTGGGACACTGAAGCTTTCTTT
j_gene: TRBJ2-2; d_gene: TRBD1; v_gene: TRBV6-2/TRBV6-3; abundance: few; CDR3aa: CASRLRDRYTGELFF; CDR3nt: TGTGCCAGCAGACTCCGGGACAGGTACACCGGGGAGCTGTTTTTT
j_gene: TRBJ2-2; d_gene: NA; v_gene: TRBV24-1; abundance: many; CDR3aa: CATSDSGGTPRELFF; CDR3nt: TGTGCCACCAGTGATTCGGGCGGTACCCCCCGGGAGCTGTTTTTT
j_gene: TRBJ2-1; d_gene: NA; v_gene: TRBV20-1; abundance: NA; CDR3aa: CSGDFSYNEQFF; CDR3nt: TGCAGTGGGGACTTCTCCTACAATGAGCAGTTCTTC
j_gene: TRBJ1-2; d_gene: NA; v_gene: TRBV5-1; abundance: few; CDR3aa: CASSFGGSGYTF; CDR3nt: TGCGCCAGCAGCTTTGGAGGAAGTGGCTACACCTTC
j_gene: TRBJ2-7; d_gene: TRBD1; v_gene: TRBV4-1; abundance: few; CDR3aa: CASAPFSGTGDYEQYF; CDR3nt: TGCGCCAGCGCCCCTTTCTCCGGGACAGGGGACTACGAGCAGTACTTC
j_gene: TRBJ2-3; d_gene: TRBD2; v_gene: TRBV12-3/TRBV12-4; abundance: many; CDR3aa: CASSRTSGRDTQYF; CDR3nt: TGTGCCAGCAGCCGGACTAGCGGCCGGGATACGCAGTATTTT
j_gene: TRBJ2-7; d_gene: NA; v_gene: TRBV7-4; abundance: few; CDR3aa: CASSLGGWHEQYF; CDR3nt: TGTGCCAGCAGCTTAGGGGGGTGGCACGAGCAGTACTTC
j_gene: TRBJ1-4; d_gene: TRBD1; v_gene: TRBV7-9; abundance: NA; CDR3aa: CASSPSYRGQNYEKLFF; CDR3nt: TGTGCCAGCAGCCCGTCATACAGGGGGCAGAATTATGAAAAACTGTTTTTT
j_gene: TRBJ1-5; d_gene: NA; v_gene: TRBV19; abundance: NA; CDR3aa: CASIRSGVRDSNQPQHF; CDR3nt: TGTGCCAGTATTCGATCCGGGGTCAGAGATAGCAATCAGCCCCAGCATTTT
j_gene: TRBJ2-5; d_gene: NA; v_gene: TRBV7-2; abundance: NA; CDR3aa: CASSPHPWEEETQYF; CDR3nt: TGTGCCAGCAGCCCACATCCCTGGGAAGAAGAGACCCAGTACTTC
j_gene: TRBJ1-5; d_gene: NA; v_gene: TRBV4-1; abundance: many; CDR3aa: CASSQQEGGNQPQHF; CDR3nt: TGCGCCAGCAGCCAACAAGAGGGTGGCAATCAGCCCCAGCATTTT
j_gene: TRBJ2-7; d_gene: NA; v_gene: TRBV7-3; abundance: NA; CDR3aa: CASRNSGNYEQYF; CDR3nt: TGTGCCAGCAGAAATAGCGGAAACTACGAGCAGTACTTC
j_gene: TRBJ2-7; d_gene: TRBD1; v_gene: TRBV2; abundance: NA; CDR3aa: CASTLTGVGSYEQYF; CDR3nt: TGTGCCAGCACCCTGACAGGGGTGGGCTCCTACGAGCAGTACTTC
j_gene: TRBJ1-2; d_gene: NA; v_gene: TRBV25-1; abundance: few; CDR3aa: CASSGERGGREANYGYTF; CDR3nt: TGTGCCAGCAGTGGTGAACGGGGGGGCAGGGAAGCTAACTATGGCTACACCTTC
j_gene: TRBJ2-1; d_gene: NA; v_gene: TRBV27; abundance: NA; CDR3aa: CASSIGASSYNEQFF; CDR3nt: TGTGCCAGCAGTATTGGCGCGAGCTCCTACAATGAGCAGTTCTTC
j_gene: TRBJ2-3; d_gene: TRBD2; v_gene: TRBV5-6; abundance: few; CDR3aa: CASSDTSGSTDTQYF; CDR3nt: TGTGCCAGCAGCGACACTAGCGGGAGCACAGATACGCAGTATTTT
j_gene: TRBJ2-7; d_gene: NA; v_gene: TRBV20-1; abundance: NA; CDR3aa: CSAGWGSRAYEQYF; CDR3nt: TGCAGTGCTGGATGGGGGTCCAGGGCCTACGAGCAGTACTTC